The clone carrying this T cell receptor beta chain was found a few times. Its antigen is unknown. The sample belongs to a study of cytomegalovirus exposure and HLA in healthy donors. Looking at the study overall: A prior analysis found 100 million to 140 million unique TCR beta sequences from approximately 200 million T cells. Broader study findings: What TCR beta sequences reportedly achieved was accurate prediction of HLA-A and HLA-B alleles in most subjects.

The PCR contained 60 Vbeta and 13 Jbeta primers. TCRdb's copy holds only in-frame clones and misses some; the assay was immunoSEQ multiplex PCR. The sample has roughly 190,000 clones; 60% to 85% are singletons. The sequencing input was PBMCs. This TCR came from a woman aged 40 to 55 in good health and CMV-seronegative.

The CDR3 DNA is TGTGCCAGCAGCTTTACTACCAACACGGAGACCCAGTACTTC. Translated, it gives CASSFTTNTETQYF. The chain joins TRBV5-6 to TRBJ2-5, with D hard to call. The CDR3 is 14 residues long. Between the trimmed V and J ends, which lost 2 bases and 5 bases, there was a span of 13 bases. CDR1 is SGHDT and CDR2 is YYEEEE in the germline V gene.